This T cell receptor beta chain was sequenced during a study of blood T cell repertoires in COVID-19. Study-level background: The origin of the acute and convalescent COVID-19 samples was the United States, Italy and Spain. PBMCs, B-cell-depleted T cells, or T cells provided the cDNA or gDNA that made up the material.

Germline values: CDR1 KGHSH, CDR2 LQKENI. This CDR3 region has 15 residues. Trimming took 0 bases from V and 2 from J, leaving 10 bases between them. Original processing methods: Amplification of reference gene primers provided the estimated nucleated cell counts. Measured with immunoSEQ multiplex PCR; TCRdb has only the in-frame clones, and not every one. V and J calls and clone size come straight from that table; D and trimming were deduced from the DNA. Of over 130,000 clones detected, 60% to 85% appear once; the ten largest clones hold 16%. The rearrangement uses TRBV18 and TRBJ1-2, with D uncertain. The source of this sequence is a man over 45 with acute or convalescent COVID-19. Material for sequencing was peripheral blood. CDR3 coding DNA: TGTGCCAGCTCACCACCTGGCAGGCCGAACTATGGCTACACCTTC. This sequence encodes CASSPPGRPNYGYTF.